The entry that follows covers one T cell receptor beta chain sequence. As yet, its antigen is unknown. Germline trimming cut 6 bases from V and 2 bases from J; bases unmatched to any gene: 6. CDR1 and CDR2 (germline): SGHNT, YYREEE (reference sequence). The CDR3 has 14 amino acids. This entry belongs to a study of shared clonotypes between healthy human individuals. Study information: The plates for each donor numbered three CD4 naive, three CD4 memory, two CD8 naive and one CD8 memory. Findings and caveats of the study: The sharing of roughly 5% of naive CD4 clonotypes was seen across several donors.

Each sample came from a Caucasian adult donor living in Nashville, Tennessee. For each subset, genomic DNA was distributed in equal portions over several immunoSEQ plates. Repertoires were generated with immunoSEQ multiplex PCR, while TCRdb's copy carries only in-frame clones and drops some. The sample consists of 2,500,000 or so clones, under 95% of them appearing once. The chain recombines TRBV5-4 with TRBJ2-5; the match to TRBD2 covers 8 bases. This receptor was taken from a man younger than 35 in good health. Some clones in this sample may be carry-over from other donors' samples. Material: naive CD4+ T cells from PBMCs. Subset described: CD45RA+ positively selected. CDR3 amino acids: CASTGSGTQETQYF. CDR3 nucleotides: TGTGCCAGCACCGGTAGCGGGACACAAGAGACCCAGTACTTC.